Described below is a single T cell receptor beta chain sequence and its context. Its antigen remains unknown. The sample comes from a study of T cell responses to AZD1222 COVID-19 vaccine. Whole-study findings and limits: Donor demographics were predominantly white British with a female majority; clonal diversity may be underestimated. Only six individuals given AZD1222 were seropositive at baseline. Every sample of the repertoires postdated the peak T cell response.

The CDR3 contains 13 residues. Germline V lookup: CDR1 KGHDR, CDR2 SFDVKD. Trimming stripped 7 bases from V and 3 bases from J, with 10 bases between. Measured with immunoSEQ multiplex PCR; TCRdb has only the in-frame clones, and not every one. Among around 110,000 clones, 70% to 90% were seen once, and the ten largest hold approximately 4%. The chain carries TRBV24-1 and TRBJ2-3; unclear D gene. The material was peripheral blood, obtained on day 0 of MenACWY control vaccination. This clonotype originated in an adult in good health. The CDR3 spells CATSSRATDTQYF. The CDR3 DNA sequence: TGTGCCACCAGCTCCCGGGCGACAGATACGCAGTATTTT.